This T cell receptor (beta chain) came from a study of blood T cell repertoires in COVID-19. Overall study: There were acute and convalescent COVID-19 samples, and they came from the United States, Italy and Spain.

Seattle-derived patients entered the study during active infection and were followed longitudinally. Authors' processing steps: Reference gene primer amplification yielded estimated nucleated cell counts. TCRdb keeps only in-frame clones here, not all; method: immunoSEQ multiplex PCR. D and trimming come from the DNA, and the V and J calls and clone size come from that table. This table has 250,000 to 350,000 clones, roughly 83% appearing once. Germline CDR1 reads MDHEN; CDR2 reads SYDVKM. The V segment lost 3 bases and the J segment 5 bases; nucleotides outside the gene matches: 10. This CDR3 comprises 16 residues.

Sequenced material: peripheral blood. This chain joins TRBV28 and TRBJ2-3, with TRBD1 identical over 8 bases. The origin of this receptor is a human donor with COVID-19, enrolled during active disease. The donor label of this sample is uncertain. CDR3 bases: TGTGCCAGCAGTTTTTCAGGGCAGGGGGCCATAGATACGCAGTATTTT. Amino acid sequence: CASSFSGQGAIDTQYF.